This T cell receptor (beta chain) came from a study of cytomegalovirus exposure and HLA in healthy donors. Study-level results: Several of the most significant clusters were apparently associated with common viral pathogens in a later analysis. One variant, a missense change in DCLRE1C, was linked in a later analysis to TCR beta V- and J-gene trimming. TCR beta V segments were, for the most part, productive about 87% or about 30% of the time in an earlier analysis.

The PCR ran on 60 Vbeta and 13 Jbeta primers. Using immunoSEQ multiplex PCR, the repertoire was profiled, and TCRdb retains in-frame clones only, with some absent. The table shows more than 90,000 clones, with over 65% occurring only once. Healthy bone marrow donors made up the donors. Germline lookup yields CDR1 LNHDA and CDR2 SQIVND (reference sequence). CDR3 length equals 14 residues. V lost 3 bases, J lost 1 base, and 2 bases stayed unmatched. As to this clone: Its specificity is not known.

The clonotype was recovered from a woman aged 55-75 years in good health and CMV-seronegative. V usage is TRBV19 and J usage is TRBJ1-1; the match to TRBD1 covers 7 bases. Sequencing input: PBMCs. The CDR3 here is CASSIRQGNTEAFF. Here the CDR3 DNA reads TGTGCCAGTAGTATTCGACAGGGGAACACTGAAGCTTTCTTT.